This entry lists 23 T cell receptor beta chains sequenced from one sample in a study of post-analysis software for immune sequencing data. Study results and caveats: In patients, TRBV5-6, TRBV5-1 and TRBV20-1 belonged to five TRBV segments found more frequently than in controls.

Antigens of these TCRs are unknown. The TCR beta cDNA libraries carried unique molecular identifiers. Each CDR3 protein gets one entry after TCRdb re-called the PCR reads with MiXCR. The sample carries approximately 630,000 distinct CDR3 sequences, around 60% recorded once. The material sequenced was blood. The receptors shown here come from a girl aged 2 to 10 with multiple sclerosis.

This chain uses TRBV12-3 or TRBV12-4 with TRBJ2-3; 10 bases are shared with TRBD2. V shed 7 bases, J shed 4 bases, and the junction held 8 bases outside the gene matches. The CDR3 has 15 residues. CDR3 nucleotide sequence: TGTGCCAGCACTCAACTAGCGGGACCTGCAGATACGCAGTATTTT. It codes for CASTQLAGPADTQYF.

This rearrangement joins TRBV12-3 or TRBV12-4 to TRBJ2-3, with TRBD1 matching 7 bases. This CDR3 is 15 amino acids long. V lost 4 bases, J lost 4 bases, and 8 bases stayed unmatched. CDR3 region: CASSYGQVSADTQYF. The CDR3 nucleotides are TGTGCCAGCAGTTACGGACAGGTGAGCGCAGATACGCAGTATTTT.

V is TRBV12-3 or TRBV12-4 and J is TRBJ2-7, with a weak D call TRBD2 (5 bases). V shed 5 bases and J shed 7 bases, with 12 bases lying between them. There are 12 residues in the CDR3. The CDR3 DNA is TGTGCCAGCAGTGGCGCACTAGGGGAGCAGTACTTC. Translating gives CASSGALGEQYF.

This clonotype has just a few counts. The CDR3 is CASSLEVQSTSTDTQYF. In DNA form, the CDR3 reads TGCGCCAGCAGCTTGGAGGTCCAGAGTACAAGCACAGATACGCAGTATTTT. The chain links TRBV5-1 to TRBJ2-3; D call uncertain. Trimming pared 0 bases from V and 0 bases from J, leaving 14 bases between. The CDR3 covers 17 residues. Germline CDR1 and CDR2: SGHRS and YFSETQ.

The J gene is TRBJ2-6, the V gene TRBV7-9; D assignment may be TRBD1 or TRBD2 (5 bases each). The germline V gene has CDR1 SEHNR and CDR2 FQNEAQ (reference sequence). Between the trimmed V and J ends, which lost 5 bases and 0 bases, there was a span of 17 bases. The CDR3 has 18 amino acids. The CDR3 region is CASSAVGRPDSGANVLTF. Written as DNA, the CDR3 is TGTGCCAGCAGCGCCGTGGGACGGCCAGACTCTGGGGCCAACGTCCTGACTTTC. The full variable domain, with the rest looked up from reference TRBV7-9 and TRBJ2-6, is DTGVSQNPRHKITKRGQNVTFRCDPISEHNRLYWYRQTLGQGPEFLTYFQNEAQLEKSRLLSDRFSAERPKGSFSTLEIQRTEQGDSAMYLCASSAVGRPDSGANVLTFGAGSRLTVL.

V usage is TRBV14 and J usage is TRBJ2-3, with D possibly TRBD1 on 6 matching bases. CDR1 is SGHDN, CDR2 FVKESK, per germline. CDR3 size: 18 residues. V dropped 4 bases and J dropped 3 bases, with 23 bases sitting between them. This CDR3 is CASSPTGQGRFGTDTQYF. The DNA of the CDR3 is TGTGCCAGCAGCCCAACAGGGCAGGGAAGGTTTGGTACAGATACGCAGTATTTT.

The J gene is TRBJ2-5, the V gene TRBV27, with 8 bases fitting TRBD1. With V trimmed by 5 bases and J by 5 bases, 4 bases remained unmatched. Germline V gene data show CDR1 as MNHEY and CDR2 as SMNVEV (reference sequence). The CDR3 sequence is 13 residues long. This CDR3 reads CASSLTGVETQYF. In DNA form, the CDR3 reads TGTGCCAGCAGTCTGACAGGGGTGGAGACCCAGTACTTC.

This clonotype has just one count. The J gene is TRBJ1-4, the V gene TRBV5-1; unclear D gene. The CDR3 runs to 15 residues. Germline CDR1 SGHRS, CDR2 YFSETQ. Between the trimmed V and J ends, which lost 0 bases and 3 bases, there was a span of 9 bases. The CDR3 DNA follows: TGCGCCAGCAGCTTGGCCTACAAATCTAATGAAAAACTGTTTTTT. It codes for CASSLAYKSNEKLFF.

This clonotype occurred a few times. This chain connects TRBV5-1 to TRBJ2-1; 8 bases are shared with TRBD2. The CDR3 consists of 15 residues. V lost 0 bases, J lost 8 bases, and 7 bases stayed unmatched. Germline values: CDR1 SGHRS, CDR2 YFSETQ. The CDR3 nucleotides are TGCGCCAGCAGCTTGGAGCTAGCGGGTAACTATGAGCAGTTCTTC. Translating gives CASSLELAGNYEQFF.

The gene calls are TRBV7-2 and TRBJ2-5; TRBD1 is a possible D gene (5 bases). The CDR3 is made up of 15 amino acids. Looked up from germline, CDR1 is SGHTA and CDR2 is FQGNSA. Deletions cut 1 base from V and 2 bases from J, with 11 bases between. CDR3 in amino acids: CASSLGPRQQETQYF. The CDR3 DNA is TGTGCCAGCAGCTTAGGACCGAGACAGCAAGAGACCCAGTACTTC.

The table lists this clonotype with a few counts. V usage is TRBV6-5 and J usage is TRBJ2-5, with TRBD1 matching 9 bases. The germline gives CDR1 MNHEY, CDR2 SVGAGI. Trimming took 4 bases from V and 4 from J; bases not matched to a gene: 4. This CDR3 region has 14 residues. In DNA, the CDR3 is TGTGCCAGCAGTTTTGACAGGGGGGCAGAGACCCAGTACTTC. It yields the protein CASSFDRGAETQYF.

The chain carries TRBV10-3 and TRBJ1-6; a possible D gene is TRBD1 (6 bases). Germline CDR1 is ENHRY and CDR2 is SYGVKD. V dropped 3 bases and J dropped 8 bases, with 14 bases sitting between them. The CDR3 consists of 15 residues. This CDR3 is CAISDVGGLDSPLHF. The CDR3 coding sequence is TGTGCCATCAGTGACGTCGGGGGCCTGGATTCACCCCTCCACTTT.

In DNA form, the CDR3 reads TGCGCCAGCAGCCAAGATCTCGACCGTGGCTACACCTTC. This sequence encodes CASSQDLDRGYTF. This sequence joins TRBV4-3 and TRBJ1-2; D is ambiguous. Trimming pared 0 bases from V and 7 bases from J, leaving 9 bases between. The CDR3 has 13 amino acids. Germline assignment: CDR1 LGHNA and CDR2 YSLEER.

The genes are TRBV5-1 and TRBJ2-1; TRBD1 aligns across 10 bases. Trimming cost V 4 bases and J 7 bases; bases outside gene matches: 8. CDR1 is SGHRS and CDR2 is YFSETQ in the germline V gene. CDR3 size: 15 residues. The CDR3 DNA reads TGCGCCAGCAGCCCCCTCGGGACAGGGGTTAATGAGCAGTTCTTC. Protein sequence: CASSPLGTGVNEQFF.

This clonotype was recorded a few times. The rearrangement links TRBV12-3 or TRBV12-4 to TRBJ1-5; possible D gene TRBD1, 5 bases. The germline V and J ends were trimmed by 0 bases and 5 bases, with 8 bases remaining between them. This CDR3 contains 14 residues. CDR3 bases: TGTGCCAGCAGTTTAGCAGGGGAGCATCAGCCCCAGCATTTT. Protein product: CASSLAGEHQPQHF.

The genes are TRBV21-1 and TRBJ1-5. TRBV21-1 constitutes a pseudogene. The CDR3 is made up of 16 amino acids. The DNA of the CDR3 is TGTGCCAGCAGCAAAGCGGGCAGGAATAGCAATCAGCCCCAGCATTTT. As protein: CASSKAGRNSNQPQHF.

V and J are TRBV6-5 and TRBJ1-1, with D unresolved. V shed 5 bases and J shed 4 bases, with 11 bases lying between them. The CDR3 loop spans 13 amino acids. Germline assignment: CDR1 MNHEY and CDR2 SVGAGI. The chain's CDR3 is CASSLRRATEAFF. Here the CDR3 DNA reads TGTGCCAGCAGTCTCCGACGGGCCACTGAAGCTTTCTTT.

The chain combines TRBV7-7 with TRBJ2-1; D might be TRBD2 (6 bases). Deletions cut 5 bases from V and 2 bases from J, with 16 bases between. CDR1 and CDR2 (germline): SSHAT, FNYEAQ (reference sequence). This CDR3 is built from 16 residues. The CDR3 DNA follows: TGTGCCAGCAGCCGCCTCGGGACTCAACCCTACAATGAGCAGTTCTTC. The encoded protein is CASSRLGTQPYNEQFF.

The V and J genes are TRBV20-1 and TRBJ2-7, with TRBD1 as a possible D gene (5 bases). The J call may be in error: the DNA end matches TRBJ2-5 better. CDR3 length equals 17 residues. CDR1 DFQATT and CDR2 SNEGSKA come from the germline V gene (reference sequence). CDR3 loop: CSARDQGRSPGRETQYF. Here the CDR3 DNA reads TGCAGTGCTAGAGATCAGGGCCGGAGCCCAGGTCGAGAGACCCAGTACTTC.

The chain uses TRBV30 and TRBJ2-3, with no clear D. The CDR3 runs 12 residues. Looked up from germline, CDR1 is GTSNPN and CDR2 is SVGIG (reference sequence). V lost 2 bases and J 4 bases, leaving 7 bases between the germline ends. The CDR3 bases are TGTGCCTGGAGTTTATACTCAGATACGCAGTATTTT. It codes for CAWSLYSDTQYF. Full variable domain (rest looked up from reference TRBV30 and TRBJ2-3): SQTIHQWPATLVQPVGSPLSLECTVEGTSNPNLYWYRQAAGRGLQLLFYSVGIGQISSEVPQNLSASRPQDRQFILSSKKLLLSDSGFYLCAWSLYSDTQYFGPGTRLTVL.

The chain joins TRBV7-9 to TRBJ2-5; TRBD1 matches 8 bases. Germline loops: CDR1 SEHNR, CDR2 FQNEAQ (reference sequence). The CDR3 covers 16 residues. The V segment lost 0 bases and the J segment 3 bases; nucleotides outside the gene matches: 6. The CDR3 reads CASSLALRTGKETQYF. CDR3 DNA: TGTGCCAGCAGCTTAGCGCTGCGGACAGGGAAAGAGACCCAGTACTTC.

The rearrangement links TRBV6-5 to TRBJ1-1; D perhaps matches TRBD1 (5 bases). Trimming stripped 6 bases from V and 10 bases from J, with 21 bases between. Per the germline V gene, CDR1 is MNHEY and CDR2 is SVGAGI. CDR3 length: 14 residues. In DNA form, the CDR3 reads TGTGCCAGCAGCCCAGGGTCCCAGATAAGGTCAGCTTTCTTT. It encodes CASSPGSQIRSAFF.

V is TRBV7-9 and J is TRBJ2-1; maybe TRBD2 (5 bases). Germline CDR1 and CDR2: SEHNR and FQNEAQ (reference sequence). V shed 1 base and J shed 6 bases, with 10 bases lying between them. This CDR3 region has 14 residues. In nucleotides, the CDR3 is TGTGCCAGCAGCTTAGGGCTAGCTTCCAATGAGCAGTTCTTC. Its protein product is CASSLGLASNEQFF.